The present TCR beta chain was sequenced within a study of regulatory T cells in long-lasting Graves disease. This clonotype was picked up many times. Combining iRepertoire HTBI primers with Arm-PCR of CDR3 regions, the authors built TCR beta libraries. TCRdb re-called the multiplex PCR reads through MiXCR, storing one row per CDR3 protein. The data show a few hundred thousand distinct CDR3 sequences, 13% seen once. As to time point: newly diagnosed GD, antithyroid drugs for less than 3 months. There was RNA extracted from PBMCs, and the TCR library was made from it. Trimming removed 2 bases from V and 9 bases from J; junction bases left unmatched: 10. This CDR3 contains 17 residues. Germline loops: CDR1 SEHNR, CDR2 FQNEAQ (reference sequence). These sequences were also reported in another study, on T cells in Graves' hyperthyroidism and ophthalmopathy.

The gene calls are TRBV7-9 and TRBJ2-1, with TRBD2 matching 13 bases. The specimen was peripheral blood mononuclear cells (PBMCs), collected at new diagnosis, from a patient treated with antithyroid drugs. The clonotype originates from a young man with Graves disease. The CDR3 sequence is CASSLRSGLAGSGEQFF. The CDR3 DNA follows: TGTGCCAGCAGCTTACGGTCGGGACTAGCGGGATCGGGTGAGCAGTTCTTC.